Below, one T cell receptor (beta chain) is given with its context. Per the germline V gene, CDR1 is SGHNT and CDR2 is YENEEA. V shed 3 bases, J shed 7 bases, and the junction held 5 bases outside the gene matches. The CDR3 runs to 13 residues. Participating donors were healthy, HIV-negative adults free of recent acute infections or vaccinations. Some clones are missing from TCRdb's copy, which holds only in-frame ones; the method was immunoSEQ multiplex PCR. The sample holds approximately 240,000 clones, 65% to 70% seen once. This entry is derived from a study of shared clonotypes between healthy human individuals.

The sequenced material came from memory CD4+ T cells sorted from blood. The sample's subset: CD45RA-negative fraction. This TCR was recovered from a man aged 25 to 40 in good health. The V and J genes are TRBV11-3 and TRBJ1-1; 7 bases map to TRBD1. The CDR3: CASSFHRGGEAFF. The CDR3 DNA reads as TGTGCCAGCAGCTTCCACAGGGGTGGTGAAGCTTTCTTT.